This TCR beta chain was identified in a study of T cell responses to AZD1222 COVID-19 vaccine. Points on this clone: Its antigen is as yet unknown.

Clones were read by immunoSEQ multiplex PCR, and TCRdb kept only the in-frame ones, dropping some. Of 95,000 to 150,000 clones in the sample, about 90% were seen once. Overall study results and limits: The sample set comprised mostly white British donors with more females, and clonal diversity was possibly underestimated.

Sequencing was performed on peripheral blood, taken on day 0 of AZD1222 vaccination. The TCR originated in an adult in good health.

The CDR3 coding sequence is TGTGCCAGCAGTTTATTCGACATAAAAGTGGACACCGGGGAGCTGTTTTTT. Translated: CASSLFDIKVDTGELFF. This rearrangement joins TRBV28 to TRBJ2-2; no clear D gene. V lost 1 base to trimming and J lost 3 bases, with 15 bases between them. Germline CDR1 MDHEN, CDR2 SYDVKM. This CDR3 has 17 amino acids.